This T cell receptor beta chain was captured by sequencing in a study of blood T cell repertoires in COVID-19 (TCRdb year 2020). At the level of the whole study: Samples from collaborators originated in the United States, Italy and Spain and spanned both the acute and convalescent phases of COVID-19. The material from the prospective study consisted of cDNA or gDNA derived from T cells, B-cell-depleted T cells, or PBMCs. Deeply sampled blood TCRbeta repertoires from subjects exposed to, actively infected with, or recovered from COVID-19 were included in the dataset. A freely available public database, intended as a resource for researchers studying the immune response to SARS-CoV-2, is where the repertoires were released. Samples came from the ongoing ImmuneRACE study (first 160 participants) plus 1,254 subjects from 6 global collaborators. A de-identified subject ID, COVID-19 status, age in years and sex were almost always included in the sample metadata. Where available, HLA class I and class II types were obtained from metadata supplied by the sample provider rather than from assay-based typing.

Paper-wide results and their limitations: The quantity of clinical and demographic metadata differed by source and by participant and was supplied without curation.

Of note for this clone: What antigen it recognizes has not been identified. Qualities for individual bases were not recorded, and no much larger clone is one base off.

The immunoSEQ Assay, a bias-controlled multiplex PCR, was used to amplify TCRbeta CDR3 regions from genomic DNA. Processing in the source paper ran as follows. Nucleated cell counts per sample were estimated from amplification of reference gene primers within the assay. To quantify the absolute abundance of each unique TCRbeta CDR3 rearrangement, sequence reads were collapsed and filtered. For each sample, productive Simpson clonality was calculated by taking the square root of Simpson's diversity index across productive rearrangements. TCRdb carries this immuneACCESS record with in-frame sequences only. Its versions omit some clonotypes, under half of them owing to an unresolved V gene in the studies checked, with the rest unexplained. Clonal size and the V and J genes are those of that table, whereas D and trimming came from the DNA. In this sample the table shows 130,000 to 150,000 clones, 70% to 90% of which occur a single time. The ten largest clones capture 1% to 1.5% of the sample.

The junction shows trimming of 4 bases on V and 4 bases on J, plus 13 bases between the germline ends. The CDR3 contains 14 residues, cysteine and phenylalanine counted. CDR3 DNA is the only sequence kept; it has 42 bases, read in frame from the first base. The germline V gene (reference sequence) supplies CDR1 MNHEY and CDR2 SMNVEV. Participants in the prospective study were aged roughly 18 to 89 years, lived in over 20 United States geographic areas, and enrolled through a virtual design. To assign participants to cohorts, the prospective study relied on clinical history that participants themselves reported in a screening survey and a study questionnaire. Each participant in the prospective study had whole blood, serum and a nasopharyngeal or oropharyngeal swab collected by mobile phlebotomists. Participants in the prospective study had the option to provide additional blood draws and questionnaires over a roughly 2-month period. Before DNA extraction, blood samples from the prospective study were shipped at room temperature or frozen.

Sequenced material: PBMCs or T cells enriched from blood (not recorded which). The origin of this receptor is a woman younger than 45 with acute COVID-19. This chain joins TRBV27 to TRBJ2-5; matching of 6 bases hints at TRBD2 as the D gene. CDR3 protein: CASSWGVQGETQYF. The base sequence is TGTGCCAGCAGTTGGGGGGTCCAGGGAGAGACCCAGTACTTC.